The 16 T cell receptor beta chains in this list originate from one sample, sequenced in a study of blood T cell repertoires in COVID-19. TCRdb keeps only in-frame clones here, not all; method: immunoSEQ multiplex PCR. The sample lists more than 35,000 clones, 88% occurring once. Input material: peripheral blood. The receptors stem from a human donor in a cohort sampled during active COVID-19.

V is TRBV15 and J is TRBJ2-7, with D tentatively TRBD2 (6 bases). The CDR3 runs to 16 residues. Trimming shortened V by 1 base and J by 3 bases, and 16 bases separated the two germline ends. Germline assignment: CDR1 LNHNV and CDR2 YYDKDF (reference sequence). The DNA for the CDR3 is TGTGCCACCAGCAGAGGACCGGGACTCTCTGTCTACGAGCAGTACTTC. Residues: CATSRGPGLSVYEQYF.

The chain couples TRBV5-1 to TRBJ2-5; unclear D gene. Germline V gene lookup returns CDR1 SGHRS and CDR2 YFSETQ. The CDR3 is 13 residues long. V was shortened by 0 bases and J by 5 bases, with 8 bases between the two germline ends. The CDR3 protein is CASSLAAVETQYF. The DNA of the CDR3 is TGCGCCAGCAGCTTGGCGGCGGTCGAGACCCAGTACTTC.

This clone was seen just once. V and J are TRBV29-1 and TRBJ1-1; possible D gene TRBD1, 6 bases. Germline assignment: CDR1 SQVTM and CDR2 ANQGSEA. The CDR3 contains 12 residues. Trimming removed 7 bases from V and 5 bases from J, with 14 bases in between. CDR3 nucleotides: TGCAGCGCGAACAGGGAGGGAACTGAAGCTTTCTTT. Translating gives CSANREGTEAFF.

The chain is built from TRBV5-1 and TRBJ2-1, with 10 bases matching TRBD2. Unmatched junction bases numbered 3, after V lost 7 bases and J lost 5 bases. CDR3 length equals 13 residues. Germline V CDR1 and CDR2: SGHRS, YFSETQ. The CDR3 DNA reads TGCGCCAGCTCGGGACTAGCGAACAATGAGCAGTTCTTC. Translated: CASSGLANNEQFF. Drawing the rest from reference TRBV5-1 and TRBJ2-1, the complete variable domain is KAGVTQTPRYLIKTRGQQVTLSCSPISGHRSVSWYQQTPGQGLQFLFEYFSETQRNKGNFPGRFSGRQFSNSRSEMNVSTLELGDSALYLCASSGLANNEQFFGPGTRLTVL.

This clone was seen a few times. The chain links TRBV5-1 to TRBJ2-7, with a possible D match to TRBD2 (6 bases). Trimming shortened V by 4 bases and J by 3 bases, and 17 bases separated the two germline ends. Germline V gives CDR1 SGHRS, CDR2 YFSETQ. The CDR3 is 15 amino acids. The CDR3 DNA is TGCGCCAGCAGCCGGGGACTGCCCCCCCTCTACGAGCAGTACTTC. This encodes CASSRGLPPLYEQYF.

The gene calls are TRBV19 and TRBJ2-3; 8 bases fit TRBD2. CDR3 length: 14 residues. CDR1 and CDR2 (germline): LNHDA, SQIVND (reference sequence). V lost 5 bases to trimming and J lost 4 bases; unmatched junction nucleotides: 5. CDR3 amino acids: CASSEAGAPDTQYF. In DNA, the CDR3 is TGTGCCAGTAGTGAAGCGGGAGCACCAGATACGCAGTATTTT.

The chain recombines TRBV11-3 with TRBJ2-7; 14 nucleotides match TRBD2. With V trimmed by 5 bases and J by 3 bases, 3 bases remained unmatched. The CDR3 extends over 15 amino acids. Germline loops: CDR1 SGHNT, CDR2 YENEEA. DNA for the CDR3: TGTGCCAGCAGCCGACTAGCGGGAGGGCTCTACGAGCAGTACTTC. It specifies CASSRLAGGLYEQYF.

This clone was seen a few times. The J gene is TRBJ2-1, the V gene TRBV24-1; D might be TRBD1 (6 bases). Germline CDR1 reads KGHDR; CDR2 reads SFDVKD. The CDR3 totals 16 residues. V lost 6 bases and J 8 bases, leaving 22 bases between the germline ends. CDR3 coding DNA: TGTGCCACCAGTCCCGAACCGGGACAATTAGGGGATGAGCAGTTCTTC. Residues: CATSPEPGQLGDEQFF.

This chain links TRBV19 with TRBJ2-3, with 7 positions matching TRBD2. V shed 0 bases, J shed 2 bases, and the junction held 5 bases outside the gene matches. There are 16 residues in the CDR3. Germline CDR1 and CDR2: LNHDA and SQIVND (reference sequence). The CDR3 nucleotides read TGTGCCAGTAGTATAGATGAGCGGGGCGTCACAGATACGCAGTATTTT. Translated, it gives CASSIDERGVTDTQYF.

The chain links TRBV3-1 (or the pseudogene TRBV3-2) to TRBJ2-7; 7 bases match TRBD1. The CDR3 is 14 amino acids. Germline CDR1 and CDR2: LGHDT and YNNKEL (reference sequence). V dropped 3 bases and J dropped 2; count of bases not matched to a gene: 4. CDR3 bases: TGTGCCAGCAGCCATTCGCAGGGGGCCTACGAGCAGTACTTC. The encoded protein is CASSHSQGAYEQYF.

The chain has TRBV7-9 and TRBJ2-1; no clear D. The V gene lost 4 bases and the J gene lost 3 bases, with 13 bases spanning the gap. This CDR3 has 15 amino acids. Germline V gene lookup returns CDR1 SEHNR and CDR2 FQNEAQ (reference sequence). The CDR3 is CASSSTLSLYNEQFF. CDR3 DNA sequence: TGTGCCAGCAGCTCGACTTTATCCCTCTACAATGAGCAGTTCTTC.

The chain has TRBV7-2 and TRBJ2-3; 8 bases fit TRBD2. Germline lookup yields CDR1 SGHTA and CDR2 FQGNSA. The V gene end was trimmed by 1 base and the J gene end by 5 bases; junction bases not matched to a gene: 5. This CDR3 region has 15 residues. In DNA, the CDR3 is TGTGCCAGCAGCTTAGATTGGCTAGCGGGAGATACGCAGTATTTT. It translates to CASSLDWLAGDTQYF.

The rearrangement links TRBV10-1 to TRBJ1-2, with 7 bases that match TRBD1. Germline-derived CDR1 and CDR2 are WNHNN and SYGVQD (reference sequence). The CDR3 has 12 residues. With 6 bases clipped from V and 3 bases from J, the junction kept 1 base outside the gene matches. The CDR3: CASRQGYYGYTF. DNA of the CDR3: TGCGCCAGCAGACAGGGGTACTATGGCTACACCTTC.

CDR3 amino acids: CASSLAQGAYEQYF. The CDR3, as DNA: TGTGCCAGCAGCTTGGCCCAGGGCGCCTACGAGCAGTACTTC. V gene TRBV5-8 combines with J gene TRBJ2-7; D may be TRBD1 (5 bases). This CDR3 comprises 14 residues. Per the germline V gene, CDR1 is SGHTS and CDR2 is YDEGEE. V was shortened by 0 bases and J by 2 bases, with 9 bases between the two germline ends.

CDR3 loop: CASSFRLVQQYF. The DNA of the CDR3 is TGTGCCAGCAGCTTCCGACTAGTTCAGCAGTACTTC. The chain couples TRBV7-3 to TRBJ2-7; weak D call: TRBD2 (6 bases). This CDR3 spans 12 amino acids. Germline CDR1 and CDR2: SGHTA and FQGTGA. Trimming removed 3 bases at V and 8 bases at J, with 11 bases between.

J is TRBJ2-3 and V is TRBV5-1, with 8 bases matching TRBD1. This CDR3 comprises 17 residues. In germline, CDR1 is SGHRS, CDR2 YFSETQ. V trimming: 4 bases; J trimming: 1 base; junction bases outside the gene matches: 11. CDR3: CASSPVGTGIGTDTQYF. CDR3 coding DNA: TGCGCCAGCAGCCCCGTCGGGACAGGTATCGGCACAGATACGCAGTATTTT.